The 20 T cell receptor beta chains in this list originate from one sample, sequenced in a study of blood T cell repertoires in COVID-19. Clones were sequenced by immunoSEQ multiplex PCR, and TCRdb holds only the in-frame ones, with some missing. The repertoire has approximately 220,000 clones, approximately 84% of them found once; the top ten carry about 7.4%. Material: peripheral blood. The origin of the receptors is a woman aged 80 or over with acute or convalescent COVID-19.

V is TRBV5-4 and J is TRBJ2-5, with 7 bases matching TRBD2. Trimming took 0 bases from V and 4 from J; bases not matched to a gene: 3. Germline CDR1 and CDR2: SGHNT and YYREEE (reference sequence). CDR3 length: 14 residues. The DNA of the CDR3 is TGTGCCAGCAGCTTGGGAGGCGGGGGAGAGACCCAGTACTTC. It codes for CASSLGGGGETQYF.

The V gene is TRBV18, the J gene TRBJ2-1; 9 bases fit TRBD1. This CDR3 is 15 amino acids long. From germline, CDR1 is KGHSH and CDR2 LQKENI. The V and J ends lost 5 bases and 6 bases, in that order; junction bases with no gene match: 8. The CDR3 is CASSATGGEINEQFF. CDR3 in DNA: TGTGCCAGCTCAGCAACAGGGGGCGAAATCAATGAGCAGTTCTTC.

The chain joins TRBV3-1 (or the pseudogene TRBV3-2) to TRBJ2-3; tentatively, D is TRBD2 (7 bases). The CDR3 sequence is 16 residues long. Germline-derived CDR1 and CDR2 are LGHDT and YNNKEL (reference sequence). V lost 6 bases to trimming and J lost 2 bases, with 18 bases between them. This chain's CDR3 is CASSRSRGATTDTQYF. The DNA for the CDR3 is TGTGCCAGCAGTCGCAGTCGGGGGGCTACCACAGATACGCAGTATTTT.

This clone has more than one count but fewer than ten. The chain carries TRBV4-1 and TRBJ2-5; D is possibly TRBD2 (6 bases). V gave up 4 bases and J gave up 9 bases, with 12 bases separating them. The CDR3 totals 12 residues. The germline V gene has CDR1 MGHRA and CDR2 YSYEKL. CDR3 protein: CASSRAGGAQYF. The DNA for the CDR3 is TGCGCCAGCAGCCGCGCCGGAGGGGCCCAGTACTTC.

The gene calls are TRBV24-1 and TRBJ2-3; 9 bases are a match to TRBD2. V lost 4 bases and J lost 2; bases outside the gene matches: 6. Germline V lookup: CDR1 KGHDR, CDR2 SFDVKD. This CDR3 has 16 residues. The CDR3 nucleotides read TGTGCCACCAGTGAATTAGCGGGAGTCCCCACAGATACGCAGTATTTT. Its protein is CATSELAGVPTDTQYF.

Details on this clone: At one end the junction does not follow the germline gene, possibly because of a read error. This chain connects TRBV10-3 to TRBJ2-7; 7 bases are shared with TRBD1. Germline V lookup: CDR1 ENHRY, CDR2 SYGVKD. The CDR3 is made up of 10 amino acids. The CDR3 spells CAISERQGDF. The CDR3 DNA is TGTGCCATCAGTGAACGGCAGGGGGACTTC.

The gene calls are TRBV5-1 and TRBJ1-4, with D perhaps TRBD1 (6 bases). CDR1 and CDR2 from the germline V gene are SGHRS and YFSETQ. Trimming pared 0 bases from V and 4 bases from J, leaving 13 bases between. The CDR3 runs 16 residues. The DNA for the CDR3 is TGCGCCAGCAGCTTGGCAGGGGCTTTGAATAATGAAAAACTGTTTTTT. Translated: CASSLAGALNNEKLFF.

This chain's CDR3 is CARGLGNEQYF. In DNA form, the CDR3 reads TGTGCCCGAGGACTCGGCAACGAGCAGTACTTC. The gene calls are TRBV30 and TRBJ2-7; a possible D gene is TRBD2 (5 bases). The CDR3 contains 11 residues. Trimming cost V 8 bases and J 5 bases, with 13 bases left between them. From germline, CDR1 is GTSNPN and CDR2 SVGIG (reference sequence).

J is TRBJ2-1 and V is TRBV7-9; 7 bases match TRBD2. Germline-derived CDR1 and CDR2 are SEHNR and FQNEAQ (reference sequence). V lost 5 bases, J lost 0 bases, and 13 bases stayed unmatched. CDR3 length: 18 residues. In DNA, the CDR3 is TGTGCCAGCAGCCAAACTAGCGTCCGAACTGACTCCTACAATGAGCAGTTCTTC. Translated, it gives CASSQTSVRTDSYNEQFF.

V is TRBV6-6 and J is TRBJ2-3; 9 nucleotides line up with TRBD1. The CDR3 spans 16 residues. Germline V gene lookup returns CDR1 MNHNY and CDR2 SVGAGI (reference sequence). The J segment lost 2 bases and the V segment lost 6 bases, leaving 9 bases of the junction unmatched. Here the CDR3 DNA reads TGTGCCAGCAGATCTGGACAGGGGAAGGTCACAGATACGCAGTATTTT. Its translation: CASRSGQGKVTDTQYF.

This clone was found once. The chain carries TRBV14 and TRBJ1-1, with TRBD1 identical over 7 bases. Germline trimming cut 4 bases from V and 1 base from J; bases unmatched to any gene: 6. Germline V gene lookup returns CDR1 SGHDN and CDR2 FVKESK. The CDR3 has 15 residues. The CDR3 DNA reads as TGTGCCAGCAGCCCGCCCGGGACAGCGAACACTGAAGCTTTCTTT. Translating gives CASSPPGTANTEAFF.

The chain is built from TRBV29-1 and TRBJ2-5; 7 bases agree with TRBD1. The CDR3 loop spans 13 amino acids. Trimming removed 7 bases from V and 5 bases from J; junction bases left unmatched: 10. CDR1 is SQVTM and CDR2 is ANQGSEA in the germline V gene. The CDR3 loop is CSALKGAGETQYF. The DNA of the CDR3 is TGCAGCGCCCTAAAGGGGGCAGGGGAGACCCAGTACTTC. The full variable domain, its missing parts supplied by reference TRBV29-1 and TRBJ2-5, is SAVISQKPSRDICQRGTSLTIQCQVDSQVTMMFWYRQQPGQSLTLIATANQGSEATYESGFVIDKFPISRPNLTFSTLTVSNMSPEDSSIYLCSALKGAGETQYFGPGTRLLVL.

The chain recombines TRBV7-2 with TRBJ2-7; 13 bases map to TRBD2. The germline gives CDR1 SGHTA, CDR2 FQGNSA. The CDR3 contains 15 residues. V lost 7 bases, J lost 7 bases, and 10 bases stayed unmatched. Here the CDR3 DNA reads TGTGCCAGCACCCTGGGGGGGACTAGCGGGATTGAGCAGTACTTC. This gives the protein CASTLGGTSGIEQYF.

The chain joins TRBV3-1 (or the pseudogene TRBV3-2) to TRBJ2-5; TRBD2 matches at 11 bases. This CDR3 contains 18 residues. Per the germline V gene, CDR1 is LGHDT and CDR2 is YNNKEL (reference sequence). With 1 base clipped from V and 5 bases from J, the junction kept 12 bases outside the gene matches. DNA of the CDR3: TGTGCCAGCAGCCAAGGGGCTAGCGGGGGGAGGTCAGGGGAGACCCAGTACTTC. This gives the protein CASSQGASGGRSGETQYF.

This clone was counted once. The rearrangement uses TRBV5-4 and TRBJ2-2, with TRBD2 matching over 15 bases. Per germline, CDR1 SGHNT and CDR2 YYREEE (reference sequence). The length of the CDR3 is 17 residues. V lost 2 bases and J lost 7; bases outside the gene matches: 6. CDR3 in amino acids: CASSFPGLAGGSGELFF. In DNA, the CDR3 is TGTGCCAGCAGCTTCCCGGGACTAGCGGGAGGTAGCGGGGAGCTGTTTTTT.

With respect to this clone: Other DNA sequences within the sample encode an identical CDR3. This chain uses TRBV7-2 with TRBJ2-5; TRBD2 agrees at 7 bases. The CDR3 runs 13 residues. V trimming: 3 bases; J trimming: 3 bases; junction bases outside the gene matches: 1. CDR1 and CDR2 from the germline V gene are SGHTA and FQGNSA. CDR3 coding DNA: TGTGCCAGCAGCTTTGCGGGGGAAGAGACCCAGTACTTC. It translates to CASSFAGEETQYF.

V is TRBV5-4 and J is TRBJ1-4, with 9 bases that match TRBD1. The CDR3 is 13 residues long. CDR1 SGHNT and CDR2 YYREEE come from the germline V gene (reference sequence). V trimming: 4 bases; J trimming: 8 bases; junction bases outside the gene matches: 3. This CDR3 is CASSGTGTEKLFF. The CDR3 DNA sequence: TGTGCCAGCAGCGGGACAGGGACCGAAAAACTGTTTTTT.

The V and J genes are TRBV7-2 and TRBJ2-7; 11 positions agree with TRBD1. From germline, CDR1 is SGHTA and CDR2 FQGNSA. Trimming removed 1 base from V and 6 bases from J; junction bases left unmatched: 5. The CDR3 is 15 amino acids. CDR3 protein: CASSLDGTGGREQYF. In DNA, the CDR3 is TGTGCCAGCAGCTTAGATGGGACAGGGGGGCGCGAGCAGTACTTC.

The chain employs TRBV19 and TRBJ1-6; 8 positions agree with TRBD1. V lost 10 bases, J lost 2 bases, and 7 bases stayed unmatched. CDR1 and CDR2 from the germline V gene are LNHDA and SQIVND (reference sequence). The CDR3 extends over 15 amino acids. The CDR3 bases are TGTGCCACCCTGGACAGGGCAACCTATAATTCACCCCTCCACTTT. Protein sequence: CATLDRATYNSPLHF.

This chain connects TRBV11-3 to TRBJ2-1; 10 bases are shared with TRBD2. J gave up 7 bases and V 3 bases, and 9 bases lay outside the gene matches. This CDR3 contains 16 residues. Germline V gene sequence: CDR1 SGHNT, CDR2 YENEEA. CDR3 DNA: TGTGCCAGCAGCTTTTCTAGCGGGAGCGGATGGAATGAGCAGTTCTTC. This sequence encodes CASSFSSGSGWNEQFF.